Sequencing of this T cell receptor beta chain was carried out in a study of shared clonotypes between healthy human individuals. Study outcomes and limitations: Richness estimates generally favored naive over memory subsets.

Methods used by the authors: For the immunoSEQ data, sequences were junction-only without quality scores, so filtering differed. The protocol was immunoSEQ multiplex PCR, while the TCRdb copy is restricted to in-frame clones and leaves out a portion. D and trimming come from the DNA, and the V and J calls and clone size come from that table. The sample consists of fewer than 1 million clones, approximately 96% of them appearing once. Details on this clone: The antigen is not known.

The naive CD8 population came from CD45RO-negative cells selected for CCR7, without terminally differentiated effector memory CD45RA+ cells. J lost 10 bases, V lost 7 bases, and 22 bases had no gene match. The CDR3 sequence is 17 residues long. Germline assignment: CDR1 SEHNR and CDR2 FQNEAQ (reference sequence). The sample taken for sequencing was naive CD8+ T cells sorted from blood. The chain couples TRBV7-9 to TRBJ2-1; 7 bases fit TRBD2. The TCR comes from a man aged 25 to 40 in good health. The DNA of the CDR3 is TGTGCCAGCACCAATACGAACCGGGGACTATCCGCGCTAGAGCAGTTCTTC. It encodes CASTNTNRGLSALEQFF.